This entry is about one TCR beta chain. CDR1 SEHNR and CDR2 FQNEAQ come from the germline V gene (reference sequence). This CDR3 region has 16 residues. Trimming shortened V by 6 bases and J by 5 bases, and 19 bases separated the two germline ends. This sample is drawn from a study of cytomegalovirus exposure and HLA in healthy donors. PCR was performed using 60 Vbeta and 13 Jbeta primers. The data were produced by immunoSEQ multiplex PCR, yet TCRdb's version contains in-frame clones alone and is incomplete. In the table there are 95,000 to 100,000 clones, 77% of which are singletons. The V call is TRBV7-9, the J call TRBJ1-4; D gene ambiguous. The source is a female donor in good health and CMV-seronegative. Sequenced input: PBMCs. The CDR3 loop is CASSEEQLGRNEKLFF. The CDR3 DNA reads as TGTGCCAGCAGTGAGGAGCAGCTAGGGAGGAATGAAAAACTGTTTTTT.